This is a list of T cell receptor beta chains from one sample in a study of T cells in Graves' hyperthyroidism and ophthalmopathy. MiXCR, applied by TCRdb to the multiplex PCR reads, yields one record per CDR3 protein. Of hundreds of thousands of distinct CDR3 sequences listed, roughly 37% were seen once; the top ten hold 7.5% to 9.5%. Sequenced: blood. These receptors were obtained from a man between 18 and 35 years old with Graves' hyperthyroidism. Each CDR3 is given with its conserved first and last residue. The order of the fields is clone size, V gene, J gene, D gene, CDR3 protein, CDR3 DNA. D genes are given only for firm matches. Size is omitted from some rows. Given values are once, few, many or a class for expanded clones.

>NA|TRBV7-2|TRBJ2-5|NA
CASSPPPWTEQETQYF
TGTGCCAGCAGCCCTCCCCCCTGGACCGAACAAGAGACCCAGTACTTC
>many|TRBV29-1|TRBJ1-1|NA
CSVATRTDTEAFF
TGCAGCGTTGCAACGAGGACTGACACTGAAGCTTTCTTT
>NA|TRBV29-1|TRBJ2-5|TRBD2
CSVVTSGRTETQYF
TGCAGCGTTGTGACTAGCGGGAGGACGGAGACCCAGTACTTC
>NA|TRBV25-1|TRBJ1-2|TRBD1
CASDRAYGYTF
TGTGCCAGTGACAGGGCCTATGGCTACACCTTC
>NA|TRBV29-1|TRBJ1-2|NA
CSVGGGYSGYTF
TGCAGCGTTGGTGGTGGGTATAGCGGCTACACCTTC
>NA|TRBV29-1|TRBJ2-7|NA
CSIEGVDSYEQYF
TGCAGCATCGAGGGAGTCGACTCCTACGAGCAGTACTTC
>medium-sized|TRBV25-1|TRBJ1-2|NA
CASSGDRLVYGYTF
TGTGCCAGCAGTGGCGACAGGCTCGTCTATGGCTACACCTTC
>NA|TRBV12-3/TRBV12-4|TRBJ1-3|NA
CASSLDYTIYF
TGTGCCAGCAGCCTTGATTACACCATATATTTT
>many|TRBV15|TRBJ2-7|NA
CATSNRGSRSYEQYF
TGTGCCACCAGCAACCGGGGGAGTAGGTCCTACGAGCAGTACTTC
>NA|TRBV29-1|TRBJ2-5|TRBD2
CSVEDLGLAGFSETQYF
TGCAGCGTTGAAGATCTTGGGCTAGCGGGATTCTCGGAGACCCAGTACTTC
>many|TRBV20-1|TRBJ1-1|NA
CSAGRNTEAFF
TGCAGTGCTGGACGGAACACTGAAGCTTTCTTT
>NA|TRBV4-3|TRBJ1-3|NA
CASSQDMQWGNTIYF
TGCGCCAGCAGCCAAGATATGCAGTGGGGAAACACCATATATTTT
>NA|TRBV11-2|TRBJ1-1|NA
CASSLDGPTGLLNTEAFF
TGTGCCAGCAGCTTAGATGGGCCCACAGGGTTATTGAACACTGAAGCTTTCTTT
>NA|TRBV7-2|TRBJ2-5|NA
CASSQEVGGLETQYF
TGCGCCAGCAGCCAAGAGGTTGGAGGGCTAGAGACCCAGTACTTC
>many|TRBV12-3/TRBV12-4|TRBJ1-6|TRBD1
CASSPTGSPLHF
TGTGCCAGCAGCCCGACAGGGTCACCCCTCCACTTT
>NA|TRBV6-1|TRBJ2-5|NA
CASSETGSGTQYF
TGTGCCAGCAGTGAAACCGGCAGTGGGACCCAGTACTTC
>NA|TRBV5-4|TRBJ2-2|NA
CASTWGSNTGELFF
TGTGCCAGCACCTGGGGCAGTAACACCGGGGAGCTGTTTTTT
>NA|TRBV29-1|TRBJ1-4|TRBD1
CSVAPTGVGDEKLFF
TGCAGCGTTGCCCCGACAGGGGTGGGCGATGAAAAACTGTTTTTT
>NA|TRBV6-5|TRBJ2-7|TRBD2
CASSSTRAGEYEQYF
TGTGCCAGCAGTTCCACAAGAGCGGGGGAATACGAGCAGTACTTC
>few|TRBV4-1|TRBJ2-7|NA
CASSQEKGGNEQYF
TGCGCCAGCAGCCAAGAAAAGGGCGGCAACGAGCAGTACTTC
>few|TRBV14|TRBJ1-4|NA
CASSQMTVNEKLFF
TGTGCCAGCAGCCAGATGACAGTTAATGAAAAACTGTTTTTT
>few|TRBV11-2|TRBJ2-2|TRBD2
CASSLARGTVAGGPAGELFF
TGTGCCAGCAGCTTAGCGCGGGGGACCGTTGCGGGAGGGCCCGCCGGGGAGCTGTTTTTT
>NA|TRBV19|TRBJ2-7|NA
CASRSPGDYEQYF
TGTGCCAGTAGAAGCCCGGGGGACTACGAGCAGTACTTC
>once|TRBV7-2|TRBJ1-3|NA
CASGLYSYGYTIYF
TGTGCCAGCGGATTGTACAGCTATGGCTACACCATATATTTT
>NA|TRBV7-2|TRBJ2-2|NA
CASSLFQEGGGELFF
TGTGCCAGCAGCTTATTTCAGGAGGGTGGGGGGGAGCTGTTTTTT
>NA|TRBV7-3|TRBJ2-7|NA
CASSSPGAGEQYF
TGTGCCAGCAGCTCCCCGGGGGCCGGGGAGCAGTACTTC
>NA|TRBV9|TRBJ1-1|TRBD1
CASSAGRQGGTEAFF
TGTGCCAGCAGCGCCGGGCGACAGGGTGGGACTGAAGCTTTCTTT
>many|TRBV29-1|TRBJ1-1|NA
CRTNEAEAFF
TGCAGGACGAACGAGGCTGAAGCTTTCTTT
>NA|TRBV29-1|TRBJ1-1|TRBD1
CSFRQTGDTEAFF
TGCAGCTTTAGACAGACAGGGGACACTGAAGCTTTCTTT
>NA|TRBV7-9|TRBJ1-2|NA
CASSLTGIGNYGYTF
TGTGCCAGCAGCCTCACAGGGATTGGCAACTATGGCTACACCTTC
>many|TRBV7-9|TRBJ1-6|NA
CASSWSSYNSPLHF
TGTGCCAGCAGCTGGAGCTCCTATAATTCACCCCTCCACTTT
>NA|TRBV10-3|TRBJ1-5|NA
CATDRDGYQPQHF
TGTGCCACCGACCGGGACGGCTATCAGCCCCAGCATTTT
>NA|TRBV12-5|TRBJ2-5|TRBD2
CASSPLGTSAYQETQYF
TGTGCCAGCAGTCCCCTCGGGACTAGCGCGTACCAAGAGACCCAGTACTTC
>many|TRBV7-9|TRBJ1-1|NA
CASSHQNTEAFF
TGTGCCAGCAGCCATCAGAACACTGAAGCTTTCTTT
>NA|TRBV24-1|TRBJ2-5|NA
CATSDLAQNREEEQETQYF
TGTGCCACCAGTGATTTAGCCCAGAACCGAGAAGAAGAACAAGAGACCCAGTACTTC
>NA|TRBV9|TRBJ2-7|NA
CASSVATGLYF
TGTGCCAGCAGCGTAGCTACCGGGCTGTACTTC
>NA|TRBV20-1|TRBJ2-7|TRBD1
CSARAGQGNEQYF
TGCAGTGCTAGAGCGGGACAGGGCAACGAGCAGTACTTC
>many|TRBV29-1|TRBJ2-2|NA
CSVEEPGELFF
TGCAGCGTTGAGGAACCCGGGGAGCTGTTTTTT
>NA|TRBV6-1|TRBJ1-1|NA
CASSYGAPGTKAFF
TGTGCCAGCAGTTACGGGGCCCCCGGCACTAAAGCTTTCTTT
>few|TRBV4-1|TRBJ1-5|NA
CASSQGTENQPQHF
TGCGCCAGCAGCCAAGGGACAGAGAATCAGCCCCAGCATTTT
>NA|TRBV4-2|TRBJ2-3|NA
CASSPGLVPGDTQYF
TGTGCCAGCAGCCCTGGACTTGTTCCAGGAGATACGCAGTATTTT
>many|TRBV29-1|TRBJ1-1|NA
CSVSVTNTEAFF
TGCAGCGTGTCGGTTACGAACACTGAAGCTTTCTTT
>many|TRBV20-1|TRBJ1-5|NA
CSARVGNSNQPQHF
TGCAGTGCTAGAGTGGGGAATAGCAATCAGCCCCAGCATTTT